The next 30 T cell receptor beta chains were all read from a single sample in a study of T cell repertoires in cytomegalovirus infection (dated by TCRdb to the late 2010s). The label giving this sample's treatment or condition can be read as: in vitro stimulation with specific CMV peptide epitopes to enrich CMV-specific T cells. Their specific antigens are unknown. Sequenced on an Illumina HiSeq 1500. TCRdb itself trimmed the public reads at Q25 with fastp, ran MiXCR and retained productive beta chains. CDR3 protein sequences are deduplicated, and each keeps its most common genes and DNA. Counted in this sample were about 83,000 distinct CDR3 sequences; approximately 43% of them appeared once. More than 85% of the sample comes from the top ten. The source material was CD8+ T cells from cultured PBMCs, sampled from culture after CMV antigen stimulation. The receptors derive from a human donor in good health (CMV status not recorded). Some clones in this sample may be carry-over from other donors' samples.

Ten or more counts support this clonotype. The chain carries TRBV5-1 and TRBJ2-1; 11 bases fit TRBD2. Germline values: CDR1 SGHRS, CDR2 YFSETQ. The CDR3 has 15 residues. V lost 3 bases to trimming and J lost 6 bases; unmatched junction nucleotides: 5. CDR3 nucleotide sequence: TGCGCCAGCAGCTCCACTAGCGGGAGTGTCAATGAGCAGTTCTTC. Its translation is CASSSTSGSVNEQFF. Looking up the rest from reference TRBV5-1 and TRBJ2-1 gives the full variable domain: KAGVTQTPRYLIKTRGQQVTLSCSPISGHRSVSWYQQTPGQGLQFLFEYFSETQRNKGNFPGRFSGRQFSNSRSEMNVSTLELGDSALYLCASSSTSGSVNEQFFGPGTRLTVL.

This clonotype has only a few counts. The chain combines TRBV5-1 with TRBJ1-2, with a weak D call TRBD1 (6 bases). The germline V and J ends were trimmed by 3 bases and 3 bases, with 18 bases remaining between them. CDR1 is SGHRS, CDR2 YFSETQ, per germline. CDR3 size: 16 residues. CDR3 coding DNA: TGCGCCAGCAGCTCGAAGAGAACAGGGCAGCACTATGGCTACACCTTC. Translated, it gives CASSSKRTGQHYGYTF. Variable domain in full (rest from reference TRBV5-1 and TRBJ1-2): KAGVTQTPRYLIKTRGQQVTLSCSPISGHRSVSWYQQTPGQGLQFLFEYFSETQRNKGNFPGRFSGRQFSNSRSEMNVSTLELGDSALYLCASSSKRTGQHYGYTFGSGTRLTVV.

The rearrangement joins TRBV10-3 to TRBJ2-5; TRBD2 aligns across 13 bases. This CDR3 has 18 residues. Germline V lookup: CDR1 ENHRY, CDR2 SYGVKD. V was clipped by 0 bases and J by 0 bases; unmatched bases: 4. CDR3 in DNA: TGTGCCATCAGTGAGTCTGGGACTAGCGGGATGTACCAAGAGACCCAGTACTTC. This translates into CAISESGTSGMYQETQYF.

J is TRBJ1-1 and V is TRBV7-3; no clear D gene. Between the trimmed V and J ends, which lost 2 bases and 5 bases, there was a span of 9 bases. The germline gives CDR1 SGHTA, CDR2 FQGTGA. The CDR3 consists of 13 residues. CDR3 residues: CASSLQWNTEAFF. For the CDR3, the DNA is TGTGCCAGCAGCTTACAATGGAATACTGAAGCTTTCTTT.

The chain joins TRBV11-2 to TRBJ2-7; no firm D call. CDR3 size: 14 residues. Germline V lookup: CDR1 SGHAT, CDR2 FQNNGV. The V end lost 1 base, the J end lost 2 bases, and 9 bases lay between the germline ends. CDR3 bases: TGTGCCAGCAGCTTAGGACACGGAACCTACGAGCAGTACTTC. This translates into CASSLGHGTYEQYF.

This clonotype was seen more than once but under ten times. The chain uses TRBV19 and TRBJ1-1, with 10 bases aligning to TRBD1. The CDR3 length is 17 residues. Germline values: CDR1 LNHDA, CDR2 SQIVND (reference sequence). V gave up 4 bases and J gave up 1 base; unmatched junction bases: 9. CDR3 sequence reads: CASSKLGTGDPNTEAFF. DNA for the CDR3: TGTGCCAGTAGTAAGCTAGGGACAGGGGACCCGAACACTGAAGCTTTCTTT. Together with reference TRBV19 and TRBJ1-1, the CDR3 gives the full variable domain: DGGITQSPKYLFRKEGQNVTLSCEQNLNHDAMYWYRQDPGQGLRLIYYSQIVNDFQKGDIAEGYSVSREKKESFPLTVTSAQKNPTAFYLCASSKLGTGDPNTEAFFGQGTRLTVV.

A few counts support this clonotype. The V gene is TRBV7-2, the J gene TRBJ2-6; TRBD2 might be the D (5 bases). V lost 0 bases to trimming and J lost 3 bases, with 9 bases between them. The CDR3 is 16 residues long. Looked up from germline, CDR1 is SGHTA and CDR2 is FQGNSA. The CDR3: CASSLALGSGANVLTF. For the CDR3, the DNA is TGTGCCAGCAGCTTAGCGTTGGGGAGTGGGGCCAACGTCCTGACTTTC.

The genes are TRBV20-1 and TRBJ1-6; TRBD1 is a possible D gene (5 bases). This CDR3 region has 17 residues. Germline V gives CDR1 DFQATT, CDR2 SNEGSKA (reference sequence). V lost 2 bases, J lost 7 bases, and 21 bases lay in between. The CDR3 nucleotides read TGCAGTGCTAGACCTCTTATGGGGGGGGGTGAGAATTCACCCCTCCACTTT. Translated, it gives CSARPLMGGGENSPLHF.

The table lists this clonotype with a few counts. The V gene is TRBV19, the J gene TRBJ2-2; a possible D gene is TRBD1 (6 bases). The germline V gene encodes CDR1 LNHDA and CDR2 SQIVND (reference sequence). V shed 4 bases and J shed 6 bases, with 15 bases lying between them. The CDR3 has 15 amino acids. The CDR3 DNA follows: TGTGCCAGTAGTAGTTTAACAGGGATGGCCGGGGAGCTGTTTTTT. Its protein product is CASSSLTGMAGELFF.

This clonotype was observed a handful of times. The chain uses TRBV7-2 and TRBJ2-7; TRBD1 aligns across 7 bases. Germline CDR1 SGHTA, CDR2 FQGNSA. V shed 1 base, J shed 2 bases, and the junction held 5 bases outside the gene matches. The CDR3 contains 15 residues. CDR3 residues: CASSLVGGSPYEQYF. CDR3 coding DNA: TGTGCCAGCAGCTTAGTAGGGGGCTCTCCCTACGAGCAGTACTTC.

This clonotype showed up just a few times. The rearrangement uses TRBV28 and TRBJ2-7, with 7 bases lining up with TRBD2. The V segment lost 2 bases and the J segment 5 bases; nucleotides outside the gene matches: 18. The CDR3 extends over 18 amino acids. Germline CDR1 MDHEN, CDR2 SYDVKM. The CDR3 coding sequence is TGTGCCAGCAGTTTACGCCCAATAAGCGGGGATTTGATCGACGAGCAGTACTTC. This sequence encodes CASSLRPISGDLIDEQYF. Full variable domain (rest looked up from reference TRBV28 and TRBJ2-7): DVKVTQSSRYLVKRTGEKVFLECVQDMDHENMFWYRQDPGLGLRLIYFSYDVKMKEKGDIPEGYSVSREKKERFSLILESASTNQTSMYLCASSLRPISGDLIDEQYFGPGTRLTVT.

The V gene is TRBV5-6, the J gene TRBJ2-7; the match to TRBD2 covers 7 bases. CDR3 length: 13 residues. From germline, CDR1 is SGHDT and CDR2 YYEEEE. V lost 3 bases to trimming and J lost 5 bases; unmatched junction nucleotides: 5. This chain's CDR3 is CASSSQGGNEQYF. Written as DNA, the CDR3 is TGTGCCAGCAGCTCCCAGGGAGGGAACGAGCAGTACTTC. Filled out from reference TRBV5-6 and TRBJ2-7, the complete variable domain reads DAGVTQSPTHLIKTRGQQVTLRCSPKSGHDTVSWYQQALGQGPQFIFQYYEEEERQRGNFPDRFSGHQFPNYSSELNVNALLLGDSALYLCASSSQGGNEQYFGPGTRLTVT.

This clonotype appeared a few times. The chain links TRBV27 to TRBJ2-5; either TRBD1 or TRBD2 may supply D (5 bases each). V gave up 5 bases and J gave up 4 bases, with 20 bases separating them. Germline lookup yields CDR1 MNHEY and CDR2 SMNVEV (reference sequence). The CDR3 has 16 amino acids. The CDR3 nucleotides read TGTGCCAGCAGTCTTACACAGGCCACGGGAATAGAGACCCAGTACTTC. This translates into CASSLTQATGIETQYF.

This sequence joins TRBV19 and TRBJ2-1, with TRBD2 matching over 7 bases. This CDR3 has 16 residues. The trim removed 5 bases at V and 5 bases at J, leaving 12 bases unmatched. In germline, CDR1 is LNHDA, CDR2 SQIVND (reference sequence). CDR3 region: CASSAQTSLADNEQFF. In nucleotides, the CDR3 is TGTGCCAGTAGTGCCCAGACTAGCTTGGCCGACAATGAGCAGTTCTTC. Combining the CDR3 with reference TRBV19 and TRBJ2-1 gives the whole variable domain DGGITQSPKYLFRKEGQNVTLSCEQNLNHDAMYWYRQDPGQGLRLIYYSQIVNDFQKGDIAEGYSVSREKKESFPLTVTSAQKNPTAFYLCASSAQTSLADNEQFFGPGTRLTVL.

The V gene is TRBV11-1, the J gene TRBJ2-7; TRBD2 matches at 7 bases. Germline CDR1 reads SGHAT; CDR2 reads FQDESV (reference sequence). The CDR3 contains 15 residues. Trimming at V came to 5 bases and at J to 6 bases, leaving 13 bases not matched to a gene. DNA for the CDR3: TGTGCCAGCAGCAGAAAGGGACTAAAAAACGGCGAGCAGTACTTC. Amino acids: CASSRKGLKNGEQYF.

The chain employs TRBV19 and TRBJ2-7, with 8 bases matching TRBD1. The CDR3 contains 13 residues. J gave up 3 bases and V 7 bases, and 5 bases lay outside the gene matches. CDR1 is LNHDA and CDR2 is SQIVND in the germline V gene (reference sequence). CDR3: CASTGQGGYEQYF. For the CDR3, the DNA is TGTGCCAGTACAGGACAGGGAGGCTACGAGCAGTACTTC.

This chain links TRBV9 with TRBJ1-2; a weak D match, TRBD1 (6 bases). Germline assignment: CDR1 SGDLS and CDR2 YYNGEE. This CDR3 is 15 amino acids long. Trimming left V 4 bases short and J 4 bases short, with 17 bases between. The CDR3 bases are TGTGCCAGCAGCCTAGGGGGGGTTCCGGGCTATGGCTACACCTTC. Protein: CASSLGGVPGYGYTF.

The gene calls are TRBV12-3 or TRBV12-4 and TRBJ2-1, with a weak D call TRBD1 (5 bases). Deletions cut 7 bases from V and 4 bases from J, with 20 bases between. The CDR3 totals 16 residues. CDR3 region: CASITKGSPDYNEQFF. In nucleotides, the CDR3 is TGTGCCAGCATAACAAAGGGGTCCCCCGATTACAATGAGCAGTTCTTC.

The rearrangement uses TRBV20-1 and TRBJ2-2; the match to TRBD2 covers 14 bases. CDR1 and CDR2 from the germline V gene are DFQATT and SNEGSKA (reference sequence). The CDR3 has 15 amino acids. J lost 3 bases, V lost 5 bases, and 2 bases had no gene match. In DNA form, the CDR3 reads TGCAGTGCTCCGGGACTAGCGGGAGACACCGGGGAGCTGTTTTTT. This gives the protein CSAPGLAGDTGELFF.

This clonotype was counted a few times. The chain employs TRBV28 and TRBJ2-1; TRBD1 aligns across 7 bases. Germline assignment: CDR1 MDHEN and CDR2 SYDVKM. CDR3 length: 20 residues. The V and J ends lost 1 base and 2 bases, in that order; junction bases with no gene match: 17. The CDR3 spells CASSLFLTGSRDATYNEQFF. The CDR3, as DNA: TGTGCCAGCAGTTTATTCTTGACAGGGAGCCGGGACGCGACCTACAATGAGCAGTTCTTC.

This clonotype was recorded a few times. In DNA, the CDR3 is TGTGCCAGCAGCTCCTCCGCAGTCCACAATGAGCAGTTCTTC. Its protein is CASSSSAVHNEQFF. The rearrangement uses TRBV7-6 and TRBJ2-1; D unresolved. Per germline, CDR1 SGHVS and CDR2 FNYEAQ. Trimming pared 4 bases from V and 5 bases from J, leaving 12 bases between. The CDR3 length is 14 residues.

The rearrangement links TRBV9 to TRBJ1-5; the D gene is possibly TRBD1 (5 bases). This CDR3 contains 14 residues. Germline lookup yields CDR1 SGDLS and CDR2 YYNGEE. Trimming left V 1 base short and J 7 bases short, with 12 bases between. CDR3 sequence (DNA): TGTGCCAGCAGCGTATCGGGGGATCGGCAGCCCCAGCATTTT. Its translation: CASSVSGDRQPQHF.

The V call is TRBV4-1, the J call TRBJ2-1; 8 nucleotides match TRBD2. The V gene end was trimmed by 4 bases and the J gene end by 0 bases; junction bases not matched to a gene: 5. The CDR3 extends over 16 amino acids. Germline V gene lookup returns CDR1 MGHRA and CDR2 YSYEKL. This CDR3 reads CASSPTGTSSYNEQFF. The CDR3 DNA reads TGCGCCAGCAGCCCCACCGGGACTAGCTCCTACAATGAGCAGTTCTTC.

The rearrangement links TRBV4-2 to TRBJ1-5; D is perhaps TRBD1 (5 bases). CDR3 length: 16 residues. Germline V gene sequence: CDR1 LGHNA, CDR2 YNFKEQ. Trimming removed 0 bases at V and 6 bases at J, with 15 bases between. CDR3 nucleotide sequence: TGTGCCAGCAGCCAAGATCTTGGAGGGGCGATTCAGCCCCAGCATTTT. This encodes CASSQDLGGAIQPQHF.

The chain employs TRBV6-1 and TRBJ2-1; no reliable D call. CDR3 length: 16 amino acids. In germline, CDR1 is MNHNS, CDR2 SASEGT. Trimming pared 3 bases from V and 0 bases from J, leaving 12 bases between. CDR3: CASSEWGQSSYNEQFF. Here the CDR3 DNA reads TGTGCCAGCAGTGAGTGGGGTCAGAGCTCCTACAATGAGCAGTTCTTC.

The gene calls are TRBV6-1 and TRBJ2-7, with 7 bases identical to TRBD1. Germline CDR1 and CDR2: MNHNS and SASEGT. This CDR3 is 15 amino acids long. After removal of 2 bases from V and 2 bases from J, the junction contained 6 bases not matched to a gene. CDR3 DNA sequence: TGTGCCAGCAGTGAACCGGGACAGTCGGCCTACGAGCAGTACTTC. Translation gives CASSEPGQSAYEQYF.

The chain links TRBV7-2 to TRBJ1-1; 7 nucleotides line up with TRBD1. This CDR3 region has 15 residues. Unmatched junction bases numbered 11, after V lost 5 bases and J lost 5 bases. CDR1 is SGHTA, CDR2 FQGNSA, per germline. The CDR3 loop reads CASSLKTGLGTEAFF. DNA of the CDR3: TGTGCCAGCAGCCTAAAGACAGGGCTGGGGACTGAAGCTTTCTTT. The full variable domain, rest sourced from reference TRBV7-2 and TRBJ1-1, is GAGVSQSPSNKVTEKGKDVELRCDPISGHTALYWYRQSLGQGLEFLIYFQGNSAPDKSGLPSDRFSAERTGGSVSTLTIQRTQQEDSAVYLCASSLKTGLGTEAFFGQGTRLTVV.

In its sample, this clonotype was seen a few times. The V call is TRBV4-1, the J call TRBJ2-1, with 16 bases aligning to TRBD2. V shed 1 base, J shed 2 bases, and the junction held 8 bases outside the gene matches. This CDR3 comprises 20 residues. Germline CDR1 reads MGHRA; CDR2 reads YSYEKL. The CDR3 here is CASSQAAPGLAGGTYNEQFF. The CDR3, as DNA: TGCGCCAGCAGCCAAGCCGCACCGGGACTAGCGGGGGGGACCTACAATGAGCAGTTCTTC.

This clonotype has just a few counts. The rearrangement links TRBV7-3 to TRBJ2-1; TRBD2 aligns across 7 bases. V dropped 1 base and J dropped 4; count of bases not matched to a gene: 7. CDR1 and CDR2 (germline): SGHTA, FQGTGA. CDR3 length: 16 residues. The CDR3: CASSLNSAGEYNEQFF. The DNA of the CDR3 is TGTGCCAGCAGCTTAAATTCGGCGGGGGAATACAATGAGCAGTTCTTC.

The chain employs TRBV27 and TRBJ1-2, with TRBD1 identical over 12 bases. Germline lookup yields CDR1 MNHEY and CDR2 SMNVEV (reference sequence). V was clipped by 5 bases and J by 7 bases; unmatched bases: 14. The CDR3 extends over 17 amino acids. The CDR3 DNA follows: TGTGCCAGCAGTCCCGTACCCCCGGGACAGGGGGCACGTGGCTACACCTTC. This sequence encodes CASSPVPPGQGARGYTF.